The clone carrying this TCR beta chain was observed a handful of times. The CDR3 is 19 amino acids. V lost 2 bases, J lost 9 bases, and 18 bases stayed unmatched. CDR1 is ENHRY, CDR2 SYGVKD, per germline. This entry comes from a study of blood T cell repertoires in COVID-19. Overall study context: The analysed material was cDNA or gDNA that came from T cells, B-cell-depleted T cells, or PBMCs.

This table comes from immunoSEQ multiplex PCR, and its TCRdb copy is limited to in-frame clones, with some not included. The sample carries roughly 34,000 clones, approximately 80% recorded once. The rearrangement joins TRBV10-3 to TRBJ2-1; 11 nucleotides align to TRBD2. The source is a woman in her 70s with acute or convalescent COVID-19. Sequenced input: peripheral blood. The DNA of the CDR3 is TGTGCCATCAGTGAGCCCCGACTGATAGCGGGAGGGCTCAAGGGTGAGCAGTTCTTC. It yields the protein CAISEPRLIAGGLKGEQFF.